This TCR beta chain was sequenced in a study of T cell responses to AZD1222 COVID-19 vaccine. The study's findings and limits: Among AZD1222 vaccinees, only five or six were seropositive at baseline. CD4 TCRs covered the whole spike, strongest at regions 160-218 and 743-854.

Points on this clone: Its specificity is not known.

Second doses that came at about 4 or about 12 weeks were put together. This table comes from immunoSEQ multiplex PCR, and its TCRdb copy is limited to in-frame clones, with some not included. The sample lists about 89,000 clones; around 90% were seen once. This receptor was taken from an adult who received the AZD1222 COVID-19 vaccine. Sequenced here: peripheral blood, sampled 28 days after the second AZD1222 dose.

The CDR3 region is CASSELAGAAYEQYF. The CDR3 coding sequence is TGTGCCAGCAGTGAACTAGCGGGGGCCGCCTACGAGCAGTACTTC. The chain recombines TRBV6-1 with TRBJ2-7; 10 bases fit TRBD2. CDR1 is MNHNS and CDR2 is SASEGT in the germline V gene. J was trimmed by 2 bases and V by 2 bases; bases with no gene match: 3. The CDR3 extends over 15 amino acids.